Listed here are 22 T cell receptor beta chains from one sample, sequenced in a study of vaccination and CD4 T cells after COVID-19. Stated treatment: 10-day PBMC culture with coronavirus spike peptide pools or control peptides (ViraFEST assay). The Oncomine TCR Beta short-read assay was applied to DNA of cultured CD4+ T cells. TCRdb processed the PCR reads anew with MiXCR; each CDR3 protein has one entry. The table records about 7,200 distinct CDR3 sequences, roughly 57% of them present only once. Their cognate antigens are unknown. The material sequenced was CD4+ T cells from blood, cultured in vitro. All receptors come from a human donor who had recovered from COVID-19.

In DNA form, the CDR3 reads TGTGCCAGCAGCCTCCACGGCATTCAGTACTTC. This codes for CASSLHGIQYF. The chain recombines TRBV27 with TRBJ2-4, with no clear D. Germline V gene lookup returns CDR1 MNHEY and CDR2 SMNVEV (reference sequence). The CDR3 is 11 amino acids. Deletions cut 6 bases from V and 9 bases from J, with 9 bases between.

This clonotype was seen a few times. CDR3 bases: TGTGCCACCAGCCCCGGGACTAGCGGGAGAGGAGAGCAGTACTTC. Its protein product is CATSPGTSGRGEQYF. The chain carries TRBV15 and TRBJ2-7; 14 bases are a match to TRBD2. The CDR3 totals 15 residues. In germline, CDR1 is LNHNV, CDR2 YYDKDF (reference sequence). Losses at the gene ends were 5 bases for V and 7 bases for J; bases not matched to a gene: 7.

A few counts support this clonotype. The CDR3 region is CASTSNQDFNQPQHF. The CDR3 DNA sequence: TGTGCCAGCACCTCCAACCAAGACTTCAATCAGCCCCAGCATTTT. The chain joins TRBV28 to TRBJ1-5; no clear D gene. Germline CDR1 reads MDHEN; CDR2 reads SYDVKM. Trimming cost V 7 bases and J 3 bases, with 16 bases left between them. The CDR3 covers 15 residues.

This clonotype has a handful of counts. The chain carries TRBV27 and TRBJ1-5; D gene unclear. The V end was cut by 2 bases, the J end by 6 bases, with 11 bases between. The germline CDR1 and CDR2 sequences are MNHEY and SMNVEV (reference sequence). This CDR3 has 14 residues. CDR3 in amino acids: CASSLTGGLQPQHF. The CDR3 DNA follows: TGTGCCAGCAGTTTAACCGGCGGACTTCAGCCCCAGCATTTT.

CDR3 sequence (DNA): TGTGCCAGCAGTTTATCGACAGGGGGCACAGAGACCCAGTACTTC. It specifies CASSLSTGGTETQYF. The genes are TRBV12-3 or TRBV12-4 and TRBJ2-5, with TRBD1 identical over 10 bases. CDR3 size: 15 residues. V trimming: 2 bases; J trimming: 4 bases; junction bases outside the gene matches: 4.

V gene TRBV19 combines with J gene TRBJ2-3; D is uncertain. The CDR3 is 16 amino acids. Germline-derived CDR1 and CDR2 are LNHDA and SQIVND (reference sequence). Trimming stripped 3 bases from V and 5 bases from J, with 18 bases between. CDR3 in amino acids: CASSMNWDLKGDTQYF. The CDR3 nucleotides read TGTGCCAGTAGTATGAACTGGGATCTAAAGGGAGATACGCAGTATTTT.

This chain uses TRBV7-9 with TRBJ1-6; D might be TRBD1 (5 bases). The CDR3 runs 14 residues. CDR1 SEHNR and CDR2 FQNEAQ come from the germline V gene (reference sequence). Trimming removed 6 bases at V and 3 bases at J, with 9 bases between. The CDR3 here is CASSLQGYNSPLHF. CDR3 nucleotides: TGTGCCAGCAGTCTGCAGGGCTATAATTCACCCCTCCACTTT.

This rearrangement joins TRBV12-3 or TRBV12-4 to TRBJ2-7, with a weak D call TRBD1 (5 bases). Between the trimmed V and J ends, which lost 4 bases and 0 bases, there was a span of 7 bases. This CDR3 has 13 residues. Here the CDR3 DNA reads TGTGCCAGCAGTTCTGACAGCTCCTACGAGCAGTACTTC. Protein sequence: CASSSDSSYEQYF.

The chain combines TRBV6-2 or TRBV6-3 with TRBJ2-7; 10 nucleotides match TRBD2. Germline CDR1 MNHEY, CDR2 SVGEGT. V was pared by 7 bases and J by 5 bases, with 5 bases of the junction left unmatched. The CDR3 extends over 13 amino acids. In DNA form, the CDR3 reads TGTGCCAGCATTGCTAGCGGGAGCCACGAGCAGTACTTC. Translation gives CASIASGSHEQYF.

V usage is TRBV2 and J usage is TRBJ1-2; 7 nucleotides line up with TRBD1. V shed 5 bases and J 2 bases; nucleotides not matched to a gene: 2. Per the germline V gene, CDR1 is SNHLY and CDR2 is FYNNEI. The CDR3 consists of 13 residues. CDR3 DNA sequence: TGTGCCAGCAGTATGGGACAGAACTATGGCTACACCTTC. Encoded protein: CASSMGQNYGYTF.

V gene TRBV27 combines with J gene TRBJ2-7; D is unclear. This CDR3 is 15 amino acids long. The germline V gene has CDR1 MNHEY and CDR2 SMNVEV (reference sequence). Deletions cut 0 bases from V and 2 bases from J, with 11 bases between. The CDR3 DNA reads TGTGCCAGCAGTTTATCGTCGACATTCACCTACGAGCAGTACTTC. Translating it yields CASSLSSTFTYEQYF.

The J gene is TRBJ1-4, the V gene TRBV20-1; D perhaps matches TRBD1 (6 bases). Deletions cut 4 bases from V and 13 bases from J, with 16 bases between. This CDR3 spans 12 amino acids. Germline loops: CDR1 DFQATT, CDR2 SNEGSKA (reference sequence). CDR3 sequence reads: CSATPVRGRLFF. In DNA, the CDR3 is TGCAGTGCTACCCCGGTCAGGGGCAGACTGTTTTTT.

This rearrangement joins TRBV6-1 to TRBJ2-3; D unresolved. Trimming stripped 0 bases from V and 0 bases from J, with 4 bases between. There are 14 residues in the CDR3. CDR1 is MNHNS, CDR2 SASEGT, per germline. CDR3 residues: CASSEAQSTDTQYF. The CDR3, as DNA: TGTGCCAGCAGTGAAGCCCAGAGCACAGATACGCAGTATTTT.

The chain is built from TRBV11-2 and TRBJ2-3, with D hard to call. Trimming took 3 bases from V and 0 from J, leaving 7 bases between them. The CDR3 is 14 amino acids. Per the germline V gene, CDR1 is SGHAT and CDR2 is FQNNGV. In DNA, the CDR3 is TGTGCCAGCAGCTTCTCTCCTAGCACAGATACGCAGTATTTT. It translates to CASSFSPSTDTQYF.

This clonotype was detected once. The V and J genes are TRBV7-2 and TRBJ2-6; D gene unclear. CDR3 size: 14 residues. Trimming cost V 5 bases and J 0 bases, with 5 bases left between them. The V gene's germline CDR1 is SGHTA and CDR2 FQGNSA. CDR3 coding DNA: TGTGCCAGCAGCCCCAGCTCTGGGGCCAACGTCCTGACTTTC. It is translated as CASSPSSGANVLTF.

The chain is built from TRBV11-2 and TRBJ2-7, with 7 bases identical to TRBD1. V was clipped by 1 base and J by 0 bases; unmatched bases: 6. This CDR3 is 16 amino acids long. Germline CDR1 reads SGHAT; CDR2 reads FQNNGV. DNA for the CDR3: TGTGCCAGCAGCTTAGGGGGGACAGCCGGCTCCTACGAGCAGTACTTC. Protein sequence: CASSLGGTAGSYEQYF. The full variable domain, completed using reference TRBV11-2 and TRBJ2-7, is EAGVAQSPRYKIIEKRQSVAFWCNPISGHATLYWYQQILGQGPKLLIQFQNNGVVDDSQLPKDRFSAERLKGVDSTLKIQPAKLEDSAVYLCASSLGGTAGSYEQYFGPGTRLTVT.

This chain links TRBV21-1 with TRBJ2-7; TRBD1, the D gene given by the table, was not confirmed from the DNA. TRBV21-1 is a pseudogene locus. The CDR3 covers 20 residues. The CDR3 reads CASSKGLRDRVRLTIYEQYF. The CDR3, as DNA: TGTGCCAGCAGCAAAGGACTCAGGGACAGGGTACGGCTGACGATCTACGAGCAGTACTTC.

The chain couples TRBV7-2 to TRBJ1-6; TRBD1 aligns across 7 bases. With 5 bases clipped from V and 7 bases from J, the junction kept 8 bases outside the gene matches. The CDR3 covers 15 residues. CDR1 is SGHTA and CDR2 is FQGNSA in the germline V gene. The CDR3 loop reads CASSAGDRRNSPLHF. CDR3 DNA sequence: TGTGCCAGCAGCGCCGGGGACAGAAGGAATTCACCCCTCCACTTT.

This chain links TRBV28 with TRBJ2-3; 12 bases are a match to TRBD2. Trimming cost V 6 bases and J 4 bases; bases outside gene matches: 11. The CDR3 extends over 17 amino acids. CDR1 MDHEN and CDR2 SYDVKM come from the germline V gene. The CDR3 loop reads CASSPGLAGLGADTQYF. The CDR3 nucleotides read TGTGCCAGCAGCCCGGGACTAGCGGGTTTGGGGGCAGATACGCAGTATTTT.

This clonotype has more than one count but fewer than ten. The chain couples TRBV2 to TRBJ2-7; D unclear. Germline values: CDR1 SNHLY, CDR2 FYNNEI. The CDR3 loop spans 13 amino acids. V was trimmed by 6 bases and J by 6 bases, leaving 15 bases between them. The chain's CDR3 is CASSPPSLGEQYF. CDR3 DNA: TGTGCCAGCAGCCCACCCTCGCTGGGCGAGCAGTACTTC. Variable domain in full (rest from reference TRBV2 and TRBJ2-7): EPEVTQTPSHQVTQMGQEVILRCVPISNHLYFYWYRQILGQKVEFLVSFYNNEISEKSEIFDDQFSVERPDGSNFTLKIRSTKLEDSAMYFCASSPPSLGEQYFGPGTRLTVT.

This clonotype was seen only a few times. The rearrangement uses TRBV19 and TRBJ1-5; a weak D match, TRBD1 (6 bases). Germline V gene lookup returns CDR1 LNHDA and CDR2 SQIVND (reference sequence). The CDR3 consists of 16 residues. Trimming cost V 1 base and J 2 bases, with 12 bases left between them. CDR3 region: CASSIVGGDGNQPQHF. The CDR3 DNA reads TGTGCCAGTAGTATAGTGGGGGGCGACGGCAATCAGCCCCAGCATTTT.

The rearrangement links TRBV5-6 to TRBJ2-5; 12 bases map to TRBD2. Germline CDR1 and CDR2: SGHDT and YYEEEE. The CDR3 totals 17 residues. Trimming took 2 bases from V and 5 from J; bases not matched to a gene: 10. CDR3: CASSFIRLAGEGETQYF. The CDR3, as DNA: TGTGCCAGCAGCTTTATACGACTAGCGGGGGAAGGGGAGACCCAGTACTTC.